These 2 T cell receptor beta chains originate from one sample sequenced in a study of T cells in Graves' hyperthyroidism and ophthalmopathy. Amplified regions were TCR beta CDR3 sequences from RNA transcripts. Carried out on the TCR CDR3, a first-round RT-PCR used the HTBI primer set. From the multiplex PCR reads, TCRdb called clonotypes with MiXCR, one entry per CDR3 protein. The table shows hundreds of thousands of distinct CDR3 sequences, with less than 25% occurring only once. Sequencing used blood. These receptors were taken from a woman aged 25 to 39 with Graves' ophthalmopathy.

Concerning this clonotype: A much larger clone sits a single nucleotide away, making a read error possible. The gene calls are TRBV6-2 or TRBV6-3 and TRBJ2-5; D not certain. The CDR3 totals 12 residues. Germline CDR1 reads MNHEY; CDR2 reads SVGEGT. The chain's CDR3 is CASSPIQETKYF. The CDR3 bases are TGTGCCAGCAGCCCTATCCAAGAGACCAAGTACTTC.

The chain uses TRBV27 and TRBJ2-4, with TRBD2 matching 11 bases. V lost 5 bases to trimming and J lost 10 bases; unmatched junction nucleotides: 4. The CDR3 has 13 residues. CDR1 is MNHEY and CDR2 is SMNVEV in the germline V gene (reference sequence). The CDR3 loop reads CASSEWTSGIQYF. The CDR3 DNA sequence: TGTGCCAGCAGTGAATGGACTAGCGGGATTCAGTACTTC.